The next 4 T cell receptor beta chains were all read from a single sample in a study of coeliac disease (dated by TCRdb to about 2022). Libraries were made using the immunoSEQ multiplex PCR assay. Sourced from immuneACCESS, this table was stored by TCRdb with only in-frame sequences that have V and J called. A share of the clones is absent; for the studies checked, an unresolved V gene accounts for under half, and the remainder has no known explanation. The sample data list approximately 4,600 clones, and less than 80% of these were observed just once. The ten largest account for roughly 13% of the sample. Sequenced input: lymphocytes from the gut lamina propria. Taken with the paper, the label for cell subset or site translates to: lamina propria cell (LPC) fraction of small intestinal biopsy. The source of these receptors is a woman in her forties.

The genes are TRBV6-1 and TRBJ2-3; D ambiguous. CDR1 is MNHNS and CDR2 is SASEGT in the germline V gene. CDR3 length: 14 residues. V was cut by 5 bases and J by 4 bases, with 13 bases left in between. This CDR3 reads CASSFTGVADTQYF. The CDR3 region has the DNA TGTGCCAGCAGTTTCACGGGTGTAGCAGATACGCAGTATTTT.

The chain couples TRBV2 to TRBJ1-1; no definite D call. This CDR3 spans 13 amino acids. Germline V CDR1 and CDR2: SNHLY, FYNNEI. Between the trimmed V and J ends, which lost 6 bases and 1 base, there was a span of 9 bases. CDR3 protein: CASRVEENTEAFF. The CDR3 DNA follows: TGTGCCAGCAGGGTAGAAGAGAACACTGAAGCTTTCTTT.

The chain has TRBV7-6 and TRBJ2-1, with no clear D. Germline values: CDR1 SGHVS, CDR2 FNYEAQ. This CDR3 contains 14 residues. V was clipped by 5 bases and J by 1 base, with 9 bases between them. Here the CDR3 reads CASSPGPSYNEQFF. CDR3 nucleotide sequence: TGTGCCAGCAGCCCAGGCCCATCCTACAATGAGCAGTTCTTC.

CDR3 sequence reads: CASSFLPTAQRSYEQYF. The CDR3 DNA reads as TGTGCCAGCAGTTTCCTACCGACAGCCCAGCGCTCCTACGAGCAGTACTTC. This chain uses TRBV28 with TRBJ2-7; D is possibly TRBD1 (5 bases). CDR3 length: 17 residues. V was cut by 3 bases and J by 0 bases, with 18 bases left in between. Germline V gene sequence: CDR1 MDHEN, CDR2 SYDVKM.